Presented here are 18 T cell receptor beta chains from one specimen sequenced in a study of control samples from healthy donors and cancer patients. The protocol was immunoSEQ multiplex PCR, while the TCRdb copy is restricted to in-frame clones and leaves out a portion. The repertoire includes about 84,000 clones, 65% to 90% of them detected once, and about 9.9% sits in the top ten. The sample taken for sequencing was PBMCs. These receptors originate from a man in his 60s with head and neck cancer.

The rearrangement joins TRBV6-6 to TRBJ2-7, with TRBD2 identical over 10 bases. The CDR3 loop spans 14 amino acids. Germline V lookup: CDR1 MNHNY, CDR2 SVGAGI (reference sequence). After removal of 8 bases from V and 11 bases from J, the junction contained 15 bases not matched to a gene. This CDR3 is CASSQRSRTSGEYF. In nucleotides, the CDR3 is TGTGCCAGCTCACAAAGGTCCAGGACTAGCGGAGAGTACTTC.

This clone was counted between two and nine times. The CDR3 coding sequence is TGTGCCAGCAGTGGGCCAGGGGCACAGGTTCTCTTAGCCAAAAACATTCAGTACTTC. This sequence encodes CASSGPGAQVLLAKNIQYF. V is TRBV6-4 and J is TRBJ2-4, with D perhaps TRBD1 (6 bases). Germline V gene data show CDR1 as MRHNA and CDR2 as SNTAGT. The ends were cut back, 4 bases at V and 0 bases at J, with 22 bases in the middle. The CDR3 sequence is 19 residues long.

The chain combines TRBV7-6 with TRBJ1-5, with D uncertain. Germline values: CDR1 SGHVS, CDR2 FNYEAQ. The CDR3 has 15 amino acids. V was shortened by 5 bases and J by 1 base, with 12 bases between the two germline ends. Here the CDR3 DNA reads TGTGCCAGCAGCCGATTTAGTGGAAGCAATCAGCCCCAGCATTTT. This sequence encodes CASSRFSGSNQPQHF.

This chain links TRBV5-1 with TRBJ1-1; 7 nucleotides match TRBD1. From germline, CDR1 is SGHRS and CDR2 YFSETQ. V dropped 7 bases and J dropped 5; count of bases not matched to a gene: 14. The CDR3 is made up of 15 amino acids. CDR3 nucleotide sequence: TGCGCCAGCCGGTACCGACAGGGTTGGGAGACTGAAGCTTTCTTT. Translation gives CASRYRQGWETEAFF.

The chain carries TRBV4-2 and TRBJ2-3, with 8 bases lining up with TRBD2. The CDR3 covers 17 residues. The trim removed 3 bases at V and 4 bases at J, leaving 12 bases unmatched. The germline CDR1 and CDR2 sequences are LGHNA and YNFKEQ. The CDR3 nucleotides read TGTGCCAGCAGCCACCACCCAGGAGGCGGGAGGTCAGATACGCAGTATTTT. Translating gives CASSHHPGGGRSDTQYF.

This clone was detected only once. The DNA for the CDR3 is TGTGCCATCAGTGAGGGGGAGGGCAGGGGGCGCGGCTATGGCTACACCTTC. This sequence encodes CAISEGEGRGRGYGYTF. V gene TRBV10-3 combines with J gene TRBJ1-2; 8 bases are shared with TRBD1. The V segment lost 2 bases and the J segment 4 bases; nucleotides outside the gene matches: 12. Germline V gives CDR1 ENHRY, CDR2 SYGVKD. CDR3 length: 17 residues.

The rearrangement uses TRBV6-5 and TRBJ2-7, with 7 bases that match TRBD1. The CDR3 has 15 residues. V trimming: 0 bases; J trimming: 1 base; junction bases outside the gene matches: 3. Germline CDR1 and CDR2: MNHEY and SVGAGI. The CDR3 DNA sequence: TGTGCCAGCAGTTACTCGAGACAGGGATCCTACGAGCAGTACTTC. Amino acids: CASSYSRQGSYEQYF.

CDR3 protein: CSVDLGQGKRPEAFF. In DNA, the CDR3 is TGCAGCGTCGACCTTGGACAGGGGAAGAGGCCTGAAGCTTTCTTT. The gene calls are TRBV29-1 and TRBJ1-1; 9 nucleotides agree with TRBD1. V lost 6 bases to trimming and J lost 6 bases; unmatched junction nucleotides: 14. CDR3 length: 15 amino acids. Germline V CDR1 and CDR2: SQVTM, ANQGSEA.

The CDR3 bases are TGTGCCAGCGCCTCTATCGGGAGGACTAAAGAGACCCAGTACTTC. As protein: CASASIGRTKETQYF. This chain links TRBV28 with TRBJ2-5; 7 bases line up with TRBD2. The CDR3 loop spans 15 amino acids. Germline CDR1 and CDR2: MDHEN and SYDVKM. Losses at the gene ends were 8 bases for V and 3 bases for J; bases not matched to a gene: 12.

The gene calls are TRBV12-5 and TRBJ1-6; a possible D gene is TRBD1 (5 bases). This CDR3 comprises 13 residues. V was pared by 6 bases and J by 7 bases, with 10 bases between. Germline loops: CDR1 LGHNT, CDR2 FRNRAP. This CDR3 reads CASGRWGNSPLHF. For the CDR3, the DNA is TGTGCTAGTGGCCGCTGGGGGAATTCACCCCTCCACTTT.

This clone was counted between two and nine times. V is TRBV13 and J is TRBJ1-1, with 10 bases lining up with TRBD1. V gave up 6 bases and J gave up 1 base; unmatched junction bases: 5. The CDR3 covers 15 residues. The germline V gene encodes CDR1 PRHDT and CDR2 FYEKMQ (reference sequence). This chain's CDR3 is CASSRDRGWNTEAFF. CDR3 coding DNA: TGTGCCAGCAGTCGGGACAGGGGATGGAACACTGAAGCTTTCTTT. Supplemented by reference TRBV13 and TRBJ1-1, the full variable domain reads AAGVIQSPRHLIKEKRETATLKCYPIPRHDTVYWYQQGPGQDPQFLISFYEKMQSDKGSIPDRFSAQQFSDYHSELNMSSLELGDSALYFCASSRDRGWNTEAFFGQGTRLTVV.

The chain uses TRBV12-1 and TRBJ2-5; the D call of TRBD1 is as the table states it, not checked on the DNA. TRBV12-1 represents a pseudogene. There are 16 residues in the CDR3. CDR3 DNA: TGTGCCAGCAGCTTTCTCGGGACAGGGGGCGAGAAGACCCAGTACTTC. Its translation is CASSFLGTGGEKTQYF.

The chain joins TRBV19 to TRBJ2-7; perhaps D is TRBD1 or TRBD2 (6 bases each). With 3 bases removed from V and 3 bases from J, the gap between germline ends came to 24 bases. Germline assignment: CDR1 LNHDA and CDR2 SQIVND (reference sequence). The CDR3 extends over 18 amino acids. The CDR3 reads CASSIGVAAGAINYEQYF. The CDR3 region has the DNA TGTGCCAGTAGTATCGGCGTAGCGGCAGGGGCTATTAACTACGAGCAGTACTTC.

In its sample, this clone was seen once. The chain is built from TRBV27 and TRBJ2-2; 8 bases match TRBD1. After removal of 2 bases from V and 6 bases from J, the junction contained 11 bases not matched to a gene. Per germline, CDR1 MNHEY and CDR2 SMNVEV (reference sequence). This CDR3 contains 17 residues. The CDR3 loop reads CASSLSPQGAPPGELFF. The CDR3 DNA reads TGTGCCAGCAGTTTAAGCCCCCAGGGGGCGCCCCCCGGGGAGCTGTTTTTT.

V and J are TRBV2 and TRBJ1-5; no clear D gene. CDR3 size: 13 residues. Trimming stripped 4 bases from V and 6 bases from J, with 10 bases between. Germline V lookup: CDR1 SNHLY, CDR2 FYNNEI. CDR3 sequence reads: CASSAQEGQPQHF. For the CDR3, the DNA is TGTGCCAGCAGTGCCCAGGAGGGTCAGCCCCAGCATTTT.

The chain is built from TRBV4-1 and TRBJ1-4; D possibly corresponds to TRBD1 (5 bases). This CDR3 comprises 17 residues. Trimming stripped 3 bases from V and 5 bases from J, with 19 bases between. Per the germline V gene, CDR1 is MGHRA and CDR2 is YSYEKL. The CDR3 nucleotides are TGCGCCAGCAGCCACATTCTAGCCGGGACGGTGAATGAAAAACTGTTTTTT. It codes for CASSHILAGTVNEKLFF.

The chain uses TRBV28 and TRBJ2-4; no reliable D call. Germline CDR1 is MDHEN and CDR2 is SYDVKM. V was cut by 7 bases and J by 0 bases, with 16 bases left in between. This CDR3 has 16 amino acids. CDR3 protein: CASTNPPPLAKNIQYF. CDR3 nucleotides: TGTGCCAGCACTAACCCCCCTCCTTTAGCCAAAAACATTCAGTACTTC. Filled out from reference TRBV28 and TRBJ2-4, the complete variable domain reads DVKVTQSSRYLVKRTGEKVFLECVQDMDHENMFWYRQDPGLGLRLIYFSYDVKMKEKGDIPEGYSVSREKKERFSLILESASTNQTSMYLCASTNPPPLAKNIQYFGAGTRLSVL.

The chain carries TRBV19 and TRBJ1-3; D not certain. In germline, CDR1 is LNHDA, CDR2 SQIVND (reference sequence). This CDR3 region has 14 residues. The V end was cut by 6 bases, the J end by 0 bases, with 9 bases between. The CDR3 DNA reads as TGTGCCAGTAGGGACGGGCCCTCTGGAAACACCATATATTTT. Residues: CASRDGPSGNTIYF.